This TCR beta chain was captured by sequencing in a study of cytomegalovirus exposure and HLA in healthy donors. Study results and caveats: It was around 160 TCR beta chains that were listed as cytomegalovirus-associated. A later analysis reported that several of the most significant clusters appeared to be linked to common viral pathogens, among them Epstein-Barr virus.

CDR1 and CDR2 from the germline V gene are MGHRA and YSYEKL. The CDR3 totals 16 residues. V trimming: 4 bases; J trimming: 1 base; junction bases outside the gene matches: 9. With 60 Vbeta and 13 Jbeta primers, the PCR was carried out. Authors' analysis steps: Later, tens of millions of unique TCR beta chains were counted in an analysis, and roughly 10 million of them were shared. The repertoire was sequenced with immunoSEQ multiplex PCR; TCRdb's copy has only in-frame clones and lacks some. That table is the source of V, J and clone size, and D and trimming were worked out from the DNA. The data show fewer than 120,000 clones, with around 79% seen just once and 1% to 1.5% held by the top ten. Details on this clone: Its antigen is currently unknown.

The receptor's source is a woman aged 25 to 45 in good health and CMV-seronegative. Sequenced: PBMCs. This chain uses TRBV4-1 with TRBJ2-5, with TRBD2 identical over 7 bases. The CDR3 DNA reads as TGCGCCAGCAGCCCTCACGGGACTACCACCCAAGAGACCCAGTACTTC. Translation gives CASSPHGTTTQETQYF.